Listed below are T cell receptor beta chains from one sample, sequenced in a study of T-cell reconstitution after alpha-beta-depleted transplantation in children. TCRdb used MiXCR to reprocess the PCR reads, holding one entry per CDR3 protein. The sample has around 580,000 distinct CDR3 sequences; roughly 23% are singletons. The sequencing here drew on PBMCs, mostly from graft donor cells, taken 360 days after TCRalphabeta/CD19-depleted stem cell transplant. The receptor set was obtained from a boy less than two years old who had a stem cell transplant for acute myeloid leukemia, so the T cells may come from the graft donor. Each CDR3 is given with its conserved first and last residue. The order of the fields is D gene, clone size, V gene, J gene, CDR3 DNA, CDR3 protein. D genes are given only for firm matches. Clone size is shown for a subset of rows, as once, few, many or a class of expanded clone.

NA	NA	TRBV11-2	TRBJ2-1	TGTGCCAGCAGCTTAGATCCGAGCTCCTACAATGAGCAGTTCTTC	CASSLDPSSYNEQFF
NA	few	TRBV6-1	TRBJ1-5	TGTGCCAGCAGTGAAGGGCGGGGCCTTTGGAATCAGCCCCAGCATTTT	CASSEGRGLWNQPQHF
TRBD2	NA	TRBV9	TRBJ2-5	TGTGCCAGCAGCGTAGGGACTAGCGGAACCATTCAGACCCAGTACTTC	CASSVGTSGTIQTQYF
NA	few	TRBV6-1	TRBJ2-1	TGTGCCAGCATCCCCCGGGGTAGCTCCTACAATGAGCAGTTCTTC	CASIPRGSSYNEQFF
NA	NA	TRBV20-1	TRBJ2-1	TGCAGTGCTAGTCCGTCATTAAGGCAGTACTCCTACAATGAGCAGTTCTTC	CSASPSLRQYSYNEQFF
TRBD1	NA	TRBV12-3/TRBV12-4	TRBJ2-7	TGTGCCAGCAGATTATCGGGACAGGCAACGGAGCAGTACTTC	CASRLSGQATEQYF
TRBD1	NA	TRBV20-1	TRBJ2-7	TGCAGTGCTAGAGTCCCCGAGACAGGGGGCTACGAGCAGTACTTC	CSARVPETGGYEQYF
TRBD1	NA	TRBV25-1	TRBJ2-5	TGTGCCAGCAGTGGGACAGGGGGCTCAAGGGAGACCCAGTACTTC	CASSGTGGSRETQYF
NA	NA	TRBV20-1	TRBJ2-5	TGCAGTGCCGACCATGGGGGAGGCGAGACCCAGTACTTC	CSADHGGGETQYF
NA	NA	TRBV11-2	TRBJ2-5	TGTGCCAGCAGTCCAAAGTGGGAGACCCAGTACTTC	CASSPKWETQYF
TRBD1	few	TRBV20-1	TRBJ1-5	TGCAGTGCTAGAGGGTCTGGGACAGGTAGCAATCAGCCCCAGCATTTT	CSARGSGTGSNQPQHF
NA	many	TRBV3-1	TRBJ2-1	TGTGCCAGCAGCCAAGGATGGGAGGCCAATGAGCAGTTCTTC	CASSQGWEANEQFF
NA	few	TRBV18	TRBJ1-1	TGTGCCAGCTCACCACCTGGAGAGACTGAAGCTTTCTTT	CASSPPGETEAFF
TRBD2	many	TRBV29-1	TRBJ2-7	TGCAGCGTGACGATGACTAGCCCCGGAGGAGAGCAGTACTTC	CSVTMTSPGGEQYF
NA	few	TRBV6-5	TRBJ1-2	TGTGCCAGCAGTTACCCAGGGAGTTATGGCTACACCTTC	CASSYPGSYGYTF
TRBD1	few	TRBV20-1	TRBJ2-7	TGCAGTGCTAGAGTAACCGACAGGGAGTCCTACGAGCAGTACTTC	CSARVTDRESYEQYF
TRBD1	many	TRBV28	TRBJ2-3	TGTGCCAGCTATGACAGGGGCCACTTCACAGATACGCAGTATTTT	CASYDRGHFTDTQYF
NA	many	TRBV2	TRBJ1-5	TGTGCCAGCAGTGATCTGGGCGGAGATCAGCCCCAGCATTTT	CASSDLGGDQPQHF
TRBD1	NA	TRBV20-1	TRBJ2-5	TGCAGTTCAAAAGGACAGGGGTTAGAGACCCAGTACTTC	CSSKGQGLETQYF
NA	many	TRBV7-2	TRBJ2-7	TGTGCCAGCAGCTTCAGGGGTCCCTACGAGCAGTACTTC	CASSFRGPYEQYF
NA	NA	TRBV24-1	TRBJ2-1	TGTGCCACCAGTGATCGGACACTGGGGCAGTTCTTC	CATSDRTLGQFF
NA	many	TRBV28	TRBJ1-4	TGTGCCAGCAGCCAAAAAGGCAGGGGCGTCAATGAAAAACTGTTTTTT	CASSQKGRGVNEKLFF
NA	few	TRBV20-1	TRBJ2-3	TGCAGTGCTAGGATCCCGCGGATCAGCACAGATACGCAGTATTTT	CSARIPRISTDTQYF
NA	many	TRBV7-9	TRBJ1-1	TGTGCCAGCAGCCCCCTAATGGTCAGATACTCTGAAGCTTTCTTT	CASSPLMVRYSEAFF
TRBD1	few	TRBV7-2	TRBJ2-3	TGTGCCAGCAGCTATCGGACAGGAGCAGATACGCAGTATTTT	CASSYRTGADTQYF
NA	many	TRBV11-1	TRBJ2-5	TGTGCCAGCAGCCCCGGACTACCAGAGACCCAGTACTTC	CASSPGLPETQYF
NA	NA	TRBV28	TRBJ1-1	TGTGCCAGCACCAGGCGGGGTCGAGGGAACACTGAAGCTTTCTTT	CASTRRGRGNTEAFF
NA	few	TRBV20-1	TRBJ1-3	TGCAGTGCTTTAGATCTCAGACAGTTCCTCTCTGGAAACACCATATATTTT	CSALDLRQFLSGNTIYF
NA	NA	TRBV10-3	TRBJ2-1	TGTGCCATCAGTGAGTCCCATGAGCAGTTCTTC	CAISESHEQFF
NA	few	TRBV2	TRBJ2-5	TGTGCCAGCAGCGTTCAGGGGCGCACGGTAGGGGAGACCCAGTACTTC	CASSVQGRTVGETQYF
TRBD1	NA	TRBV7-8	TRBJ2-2	TGTGCCAGCAGCTATAGACAGGGGGCGGCCGGGGAGCTGTTTTTT	CASSYRQGAAGELFF
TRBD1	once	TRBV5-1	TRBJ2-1	TGCGCCAGCAGCCGAATCCCCACAGGGGGCGCAAACAATGAGCAGTTCTTC	CASSRIPTGGANNEQFF
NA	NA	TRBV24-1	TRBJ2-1	TGTGCCACCAGTGATGGAGGTAGGCCCGGCTCCTACAATGAGCAGTTCTTC	CATSDGGRPGSYNEQFF
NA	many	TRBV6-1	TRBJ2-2	TGTGCCAGCAGTGAATCGGGGGACCCCGGCGGGGAGCTGTTTTTT	CASSESGDPGGELFF
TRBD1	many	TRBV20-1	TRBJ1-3	TGCAGTGCTCGGACAGGGAATGGAAACACCATATATTTT	CSARTGNGNTIYF
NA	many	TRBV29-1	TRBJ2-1	TGCAGCGTGGATGGGGGTGCCAGGGTCTTC	CSVDGGARVF
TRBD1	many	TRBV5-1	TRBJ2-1	TGCGCCAGCAGCCCCGGGACAGGGGAAGCGAATGAGCAGTTCTTC	CASSPGTGEANEQFF
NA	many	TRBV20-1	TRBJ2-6	TGCAGTGCTAGAGAGCCTCTACCCGGTGGGGCCAACGTCCTGACTTTC	CSAREPLPGGANVLTF
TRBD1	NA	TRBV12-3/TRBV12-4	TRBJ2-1	TGTGCCAGCAGTCGGGACAGCAGCTCCTACAATGAGCAGTTCTTC	CASSRDSSSYNEQFF
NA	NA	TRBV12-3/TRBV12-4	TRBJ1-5	TGTGCCAGCACCTTTGGGGTAAGCCAGCCCCAGCATTTT	CASTFGVSQPQHF
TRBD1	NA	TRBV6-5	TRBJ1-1	TGTGCCAGCAGTTACTCTAACAGGGGGCTCACTGAAGCTTTCTTT	CASSYSNRGLTEAFF
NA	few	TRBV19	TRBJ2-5	TGTGCCAGTAGTATAATGGTCCAAGAGACCCAGTACTTC	CASSIMVQETQYF
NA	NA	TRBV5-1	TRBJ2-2	TGCGCCAGCAGCACCTGGTGGGACTCTCTTTTCGGGGAGCTGTTTTTT	CASSTWWDSLFGELFF
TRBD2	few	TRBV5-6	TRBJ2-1	TGTGCCAGCAGCTTCGGACTAGCGGGGGGGTATGGTGAGCAGTTCTTC	CASSFGLAGGYGEQFF
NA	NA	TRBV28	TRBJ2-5	TGTGCCAGCAGTCTACTAAGGGACTTCCAAGAGACCCAGTACTTC	CASSLLRDFQETQYF
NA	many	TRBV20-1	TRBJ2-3	TGCAGTACCGGGGGCCCACCTAGCACAGATACGCAGTATTTT	CSTGGPPSTDTQYF